This T cell receptor (beta chain) was captured by sequencing in a study of cytomegalovirus exposure and HLA in healthy donors. Broader study findings: The authors later found most CMV-associated TCR beta chains appeared HLA-restricted. Listed as cytomegalovirus-associated were approximately 160 TCR beta chains.

PCR used 60 Vbeta primers and 13 Jbeta primers. Repertoires were generated with immunoSEQ multiplex PCR, while TCRdb's copy carries only in-frame clones and drops some. The profile shows roughly 150,000 clones, about 70% of them singletons. A remark on this clone: The antigen is not known.

The CDR3 spans 15 residues. V lost 0 bases and J lost 4, with 14 bases in between. CDR1 SGHNT and CDR2 YYREEE come from the germline V gene (reference sequence). The sample was PBMCs. This receptor was obtained from a man aged 35-49 years in good health and CMV-seronegative. This chain links TRBV5-4 with TRBJ2-7; D gene unclear. Here the CDR3 reads CASSLVSSSRYEQYF. The CDR3 coding sequence is TGTGCCAGCAGCTTGGTATCATCTTCACGGTACGAGCAGTACTTC.